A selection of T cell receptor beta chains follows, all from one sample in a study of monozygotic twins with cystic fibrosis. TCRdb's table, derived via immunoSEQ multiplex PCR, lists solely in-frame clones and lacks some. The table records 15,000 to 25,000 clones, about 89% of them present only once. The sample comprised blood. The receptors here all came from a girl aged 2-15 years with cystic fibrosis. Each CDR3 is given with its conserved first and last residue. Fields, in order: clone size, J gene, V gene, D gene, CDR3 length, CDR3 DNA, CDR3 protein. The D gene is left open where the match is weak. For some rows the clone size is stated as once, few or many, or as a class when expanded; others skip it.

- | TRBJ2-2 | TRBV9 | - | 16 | TGTGCCAGCAGCGTAGAATCGGACAAGAACACCGGGGAGCTGTTTTTT | CASSVESDKNTGELFF
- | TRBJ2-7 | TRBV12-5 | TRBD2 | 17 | TGTGCTAGTGGTTGCTTACTTTTGCTAGCGGGAGTAGTCGAGCAGTACTTC | CASGCLLLLAGVVEQYF
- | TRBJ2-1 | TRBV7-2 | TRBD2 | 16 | TGTGCCAGCAGCCCTTCACTAGCGGGGGGGTACAATGAGCAGTTCTTC | CASSPSLAGGYNEQFF
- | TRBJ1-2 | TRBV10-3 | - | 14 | TGTGCCATCAGTGAGTCGTCGGCCTACTATGGCTACACCTTC | CAISESSAYYGYTF
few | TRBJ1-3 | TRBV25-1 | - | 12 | TGTGCCAGCAGTGGGGGCGGAAACACCATATATTTT | CASSGGGNTIYF
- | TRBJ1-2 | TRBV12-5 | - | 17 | TGTGCTAGTGGTTTGGTACAGTTTGGCCAGGCAGGGTATGGCTACACCTTC | CASGLVQFGQAGYGYTF
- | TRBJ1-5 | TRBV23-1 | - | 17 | TGCGCCAGCAGTCCCTCGGGGCGGGAACAGCTAAATCAGCCCCAGCATTTT | CASSPSGREQLNQPQHF
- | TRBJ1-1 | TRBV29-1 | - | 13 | TGCAGCGTTAAGGCAGCCCGCGACACTGAAGCTTTCTTT | CSVKAARDTEAFF
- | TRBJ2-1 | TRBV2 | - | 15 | TGTGCCAGCAGATTAGCGGCCATACCCGGTAATGAGCAGTTCTTC | CASRLAAIPGNEQFF
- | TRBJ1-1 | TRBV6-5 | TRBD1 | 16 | TGTGCCAGCAGCTACCTTTTGAACAGGGGAGGCACTGAAGCTTTCTTT | CASSYLLNRGGTEAFF
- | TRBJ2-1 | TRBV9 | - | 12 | TGTGCCAGCCAAGGACTTGGCAATGAGCAGTTCTTC | CASQGLGNEQFF
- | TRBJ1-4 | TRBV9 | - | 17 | TGTGCCAGCAGCGTAGGTTGGGGAGATCGAACTAATGAAAAACTGTTTTTT | CASSVGWGDRTNEKLFF
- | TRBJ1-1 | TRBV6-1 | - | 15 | TGTGCCAGCATCTATCACAGAGACGTGAACACTGAAGCTTTCTTT | CASIYHRDVNTEAFF
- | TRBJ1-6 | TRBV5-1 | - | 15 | TGCGCCAGCAGCTTGGCTGGGGGCGGTAATTCACCCCTCCACTTT | CASSLAGGGNSPLHF
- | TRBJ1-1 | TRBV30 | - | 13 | TGTGCCTGGAGTTCAGGGGCGAACACTGAAGCTTTCTTT | CAWSSGANTEAFF